Presented here are 29 T cell receptor beta chains from one specimen sequenced in a study of shared clonotypes between healthy human individuals (dated by TCRdb to the early 2020s). Library preparation was by the immunoSEQ multiplex PCR assay. Sourced from immuneACCESS, this table was stored by TCRdb with only in-frame sequences that have V and J called. A share of the clones is absent; for the studies checked, an unresolved V gene accounts for under half, and the remainder has no known explanation. Present in this sample are fewer than 150,000 clones, about 63% of which were seen just once. The ten largest make up 20% to 25% of the sample. Sequencing input: memory CD8+ T cells sorted from blood. In light of the paper, this sample's cell subset or site label describes: CD45RO+ cells pooled with CCR7-negative TemRA cells. These TCRs come from a young woman in good health.

CDR3 protein: CASRTQGDPKNIQYF. DNA for the CDR3: TGTGCCAGCAGGACACAGGGTGATCCCAAAAACATTCAGTACTTC. The chain recombines TRBV27 with TRBJ2-4; perhaps TRBD1 as D (6 bases). The CDR3 has 15 residues. Per the germline V gene, CDR1 is MNHEY and CDR2 is SMNVEV (reference sequence). Trimming removed 6 bases from V and 2 bases from J, with 14 bases in between.

The chain combines TRBV29-1 with TRBJ2-7; no reliable D call. This CDR3 region has 15 residues. CDR1 and CDR2 (germline): SQVTM, ANQGSEA. V was trimmed by 7 bases and J by 3 bases, leaving 22 bases between them. In DNA form, the CDR3 reads TGCAGCGCCCGAATGAAAGACAATTCATACTACGAGCAGTACTTC. This sequence encodes CSARMKDNSYYEQYF.

The V and J genes are TRBV5-4 and TRBJ1-1; D uncertain. The germline V gene encodes CDR1 SGHNT and CDR2 YYREEE (reference sequence). The V end lost 0 bases, the J end lost 0 bases, and 12 bases lay between the germline ends. This CDR3 comprises 16 residues. For the CDR3, the DNA is TGTGCCAGCAGCTTGGGGGCGGTGAGTTTGAACACTGAAGCTTTCTTT. Its protein is CASSLGAVSLNTEAFF. Full variable domain (rest looked up from reference TRBV5-4 and TRBJ1-1): ETGVTQSPTHLIKTRGQQVTLRCSSQSGHNTVSWYQQALGQGPQFIFQYYREEENGRGNFPPRFSGLQFPNYSSELNVNALELDDSALYLCASSLGAVSLNTEAFFGQGTRLTVV.

The chain combines TRBV5-1 with TRBJ1-2; 8 nucleotides line up with TRBD1. Germline V gene data show CDR1 as SGHRS and CDR2 as YFSETQ. The CDR3 has 14 amino acids. Trimming cost V 0 bases and J 6 bases; bases outside gene matches: 4. In DNA form, the CDR3 reads TGCGCCAGCAGCTTGGCCCACAGGGGGGATGGCTACACCTTC. Its translation: CASSLAHRGDGYTF.

The chain combines TRBV7-9 with TRBJ2-7, with 11 bases that match TRBD1. V gave up 5 bases and J gave up 1 base; unmatched junction bases: 4. Germline CDR1 SEHNR, CDR2 FQNEAQ (reference sequence). The CDR3 consists of 15 residues. CDR3 nucleotides: TGTGCCAGCAGCCAAGGGACAGGGGGGTCCTACGAGCAGTACTTC. This sequence encodes CASSQGTGGSYEQYF.

This clone appeared a single time. The chain has TRBV11-2 and TRBJ2-2; D remains unclear. The CDR3 has 13 residues. The V and J ends lost 2 bases and 9 bases respectively, with 10 bases between them. The germline V gene has CDR1 SGHAT and CDR2 FQNNGV. The CDR3 spells CASSLPALRELFF. CDR3 coding DNA: TGTGCCAGCAGCTTACCGGCCCTTAGGGAGCTGTTTTTT.

The V call is TRBV2, the J call TRBJ2-1, with TRBD2 identical over 10 bases. CDR1 and CDR2 (germline): SNHLY, FYNNEI. The CDR3 consists of 14 residues. The trim removed 5 bases at V and 5 bases at J, leaving 3 bases unmatched. CDR3 nucleotide sequence: TGTGCCAGCAGTAGCGGGAGGGGCCACAATGAGCAGTTCTTC. The encoded protein is CASSSGRGHNEQFF.

The chain combines TRBV7-9 with TRBJ1-1; no definite D call. Germline V gene data show CDR1 as SEHNR and CDR2 as FQNEAQ (reference sequence). Trimming left V 1 base short and J 4 bases short, with 13 bases between. The CDR3 covers 15 residues. CDR3 protein: CASSLGGGRPTEAFF. The CDR3 nucleotides read TGTGCCAGCAGCTTAGGGGGAGGGCGGCCCACTGAAGCTTTCTTT.

This clone has just a few counts. The chain is built from TRBV25-1 and TRBJ2-3, with D unresolved. V lost 4 bases to trimming and J lost 2 bases, with 10 bases between them. This CDR3 is built from 14 residues. Germline V lookup: CDR1 MGHDK, CDR2 SYGVNS. CDR3 residues: CASSGQTDTDTQYF. For the CDR3, the DNA is TGTGCCAGCAGTGGGCAGACGGACACAGATACGCAGTATTTT.

This chain joins TRBV7-6 and TRBJ2-1; a possible D gene is TRBD1 (5 bases). The CDR3 consists of 16 residues. Germline V gene lookup returns CDR1 SGHVS and CDR2 FNYEAQ. Trimming stripped 1 base from V and 3 bases from J, with 13 bases between. For the CDR3, the DNA is TGTGCCAGCAGCTTAGATCCACAGGTCCTCTACAATGAGCAGTTCTTC. Translating gives CASSLDPQVLYNEQFF.

This clone was detected only a few times. V is TRBV7-8 and J is TRBJ1-3; D is unclear. This CDR3 is 18 amino acids long. The V and J ends lost 1 base and 0 bases respectively, with 16 bases between them. The germline V gene encodes CDR1 SGHVS and CDR2 FQNEAQ. The CDR3 loop reads CASSLVVGDGSSGNTIYF. The CDR3 DNA reads TGTGCCAGCAGCTTAGTTGTGGGAGACGGGAGCTCTGGAAACACCATATATTTT.

A word on this clone: In the same sample, other DNA sequences code for this CDR3. The V and J genes are TRBV30 and TRBJ2-1, with 8 positions matching TRBD2. This CDR3 comprises 13 residues. The germline V gene has CDR1 GTSNPN and CDR2 SVGIG (reference sequence). The V and J ends lost 8 bases and 7 bases, in that order; junction bases with no gene match: 10. The CDR3 DNA sequence: TGTGCCGGACTAGCAGGAATGGTGAATGAGCAGTTCTTC. This encodes CAGLAGMVNEQFF.

The chain combines TRBV6-4 with TRBJ2-3; D may be TRBD2 (6 bases). The germline CDR1 and CDR2 sequences are MRHNA and SNTAGT. The CDR3 covers 15 residues. V lost 2 bases, J lost 3 bases, and 12 bases lay in between. CDR3 DNA sequence: TGTGCCAGCAGTGACCAAGCGGGTCGGACAGATACGCAGTATTTT. Translated: CASSDQAGRTDTQYF.

This chain connects TRBV7-9 to TRBJ2-7, with D unclear. V was pared by 1 base and J by 3 bases, with 7 bases between. Germline values: CDR1 SEHNR, CDR2 FQNEAQ (reference sequence). This CDR3 is built from 13 residues. The CDR3 bases are TGTGCCAGCAGCTTAGGTGATTACTACGAGCAGTACTTC. It specifies CASSLGDYYEQYF.

The chain employs TRBV2 and TRBJ2-7; 10 nucleotides align to TRBD2. Losses at the gene ends were 6 bases for V and 3 bases for J; bases not matched to a gene: 20. The CDR3 sequence is 19 residues long. CDR1 SNHLY and CDR2 FYNNEI come from the germline V gene. The CDR3 nucleotides read TGTGCCAGCAGCCCCGTCTCTTGGACTAGCGGACAAGACATCTACGAGCAGTACTTC. It encodes CASSPVSWTSGQDIYEQYF.

This clone occurred many times. The rearrangement links TRBV7-8 to TRBJ2-1; D could derive from TRBD1 or TRBD2 (5 bases each). The CDR3 has 17 residues. Trimming cost V 3 bases and J 1 base, with 16 bases left between them. Germline loops: CDR1 SGHVS, CDR2 FQNEAQ. The CDR3 is CASSFSGAQESYNEQFF. The CDR3 DNA reads as TGTGCCAGCAGCTTTTCCGGGGCCCAGGAATCCTACAATGAGCAGTTCTTC.

The CDR3 region is CASSEGDRGVHEQYF. The CDR3 region has the DNA TGTGCCAGCAGTGAAGGGGACAGGGGCGTACACGAGCAGTACTTC. This chain joins TRBV6-1 and TRBJ2-7, with 10 bases that match TRBD1. The V and J ends lost 1 base and 5 bases, in that order; junction bases with no gene match: 5. This CDR3 region has 15 residues. Germline values: CDR1 MNHNS, CDR2 SASEGT.

The chain employs TRBV28 and TRBJ2-3; TRBD2 aligns across 7 bases. This CDR3 spans 16 amino acids. V trimming: 8 bases; J trimming: 0 bases; junction bases outside the gene matches: 11. Germline CDR1 MDHEN, CDR2 SYDVKM. The CDR3 coding sequence is TGTGCCAGCTCCACGGTGGGGGGGACTAGCACAGATACGCAGTATTTT. Protein sequence: CASSTVGGTSTDTQYF.

For this clone: Compared with germline, one end of the junction differs, possibly owing to a read error. The chain couples TRBV10-3 to TRBJ1-1, with D unresolved. In germline, CDR1 is ENHRY, CDR2 SYGVKD. The CDR3 length is 13 residues. CDR3 in amino acids: CASSEAESTEAFF. The CDR3 bases are TGTGCCAGCAGTGAAGCGGAGAGCACTGAAGCTTTCTTT.

The V call is TRBV19, the J call TRBJ2-3, with D perhaps being TRBD1 or TRBD2 (5 bases each). V shed 4 bases and J shed 4 bases, with 9 bases lying between them. The CDR3 is 13 residues long. Germline CDR1 is LNHDA and CDR2 is SQIVND (reference sequence). The CDR3 is CASSRGFPDTQYF. The CDR3 DNA sequence: TGTGCCAGTAGTAGGGGGTTCCCAGATACGCAGTATTTT.

The genes are TRBV19 and TRBJ1-5; 10 bases match TRBD1. The ends lost 10 bases at V and 6 bases at J; junction bases unmatched: 15. Per germline, CDR1 LNHDA and CDR2 SQIVND (reference sequence). The CDR3 runs 16 residues. The CDR3 DNA sequence: TGTGCCACCGCCGGACCTTGGGACAGGGGAGGTCAGCCCCAGCATTTT. Translation: CATAGPWDRGGQPQHF.

This clone was seen ten or more times. The chain employs TRBV5-1 and TRBJ1-1, with unresolved D. From germline, CDR1 is SGHRS and CDR2 YFSETQ. CDR3 length: 12 residues. The V end was cut by 6 bases, the J end by 8 bases, with 14 bases between. The CDR3 nucleotides are TGCGCCAGCAATTCACCGACCGAAGAAGCTTTCTTT. Encoded protein: CASNSPTEEAFF.

V and J are TRBV10-3 and TRBJ2-2; 8 nucleotides match TRBD1. The CDR3 spans 16 residues. Germline values: CDR1 ENHRY, CDR2 SYGVKD. V was clipped by 3 bases and J by 3 bases; unmatched bases: 6. CDR3: CAISDGGDRYTGELFF. As DNA, the CDR3 is TGTGCCATCAGTGATGGAGGGGACAGGTACACCGGGGAGCTGTTTTTT.

This clone was observed many times. The rearrangement links TRBV19 to TRBJ1-1; 8 nucleotides match TRBD1. CDR1 is LNHDA, CDR2 SQIVND, per germline (reference sequence). The CDR3 contains 17 residues. V trimming: 10 bases; J trimming: 0 bases; junction bases outside the gene matches: 16. The CDR3 bases are TGTGCCACTTCCGGGACAGGTTCATTATCTTTGAACACTGAAGCTTTCTTT. Protein sequence: CATSGTGSLSLNTEAFF.

This chain uses TRBV6-5 with TRBJ2-3, with D maybe TRBD2 (6 bases). The germline gives CDR1 MNHEY, CDR2 SVGAGI. Trimming took off 8 bases at V and 1 base at J, with 13 bases between the two ends. CDR3 length equals 14 residues. CDR3 in amino acids: CASGPERGTDTQYF. The CDR3 DNA follows: TGTGCCAGCGGCCCCGAGCGGGGCACAGATACGCAGTATTTT.

This chain links TRBV30 with TRBJ1-3; D possibly corresponds to TRBD1 (5 bases). Germline lookup yields CDR1 GTSNPN and CDR2 SVGIG (reference sequence). The CDR3 runs to 13 residues. Between the trimmed V and J ends, which lost 6 bases and 3 bases, there was a span of 12 bases. The CDR3 loop reads CACWGVDGNTIYF. The CDR3 DNA follows: TGTGCCTGCTGGGGGGTAGATGGAAACACCATATATTTT.

In this sample, this clone is medium-sized. This chain connects TRBV6-1 to TRBJ2-7, with D tentatively TRBD2 (6 bases). V was cut by 2 bases and J by 1 base, with 18 bases left in between. CDR3 length: 17 residues. Germline values: CDR1 MNHNS, CDR2 SASEGT. The CDR3 here is CASSESTAGRGSYEQYF. The CDR3 DNA reads as TGTGCCAGCAGTGAATCCACAGCTGGACGGGGGTCCTACGAGCAGTACTTC.

The chain uses TRBV7-9 and TRBJ2-1; D not certain. The CDR3 consists of 18 residues. Germline V CDR1 and CDR2: SEHNR, FQNEAQ (reference sequence). The V gene lost 4 bases and the J gene lost 5 bases, with 24 bases spanning the gap. Here the CDR3 reads CASSSVPLGRPIDNEQFF. CDR3 nucleotides: TGTGCCAGCAGCTCCGTTCCTCTCGGCCGACCTATCGACAATGAGCAGTTCTTC.

The chain combines TRBV5-4 with TRBJ2-1; D may be TRBD1 (5 bases). V was clipped by 0 bases and J by 5 bases, with 15 bases between them. The CDR3 consists of 16 residues. Per germline, CDR1 SGHNT and CDR2 YYREEE (reference sequence). The CDR3 spells CASSLDRPIPDNEQFF. The CDR3, as DNA: TGTGCCAGCAGCTTGGACAGGCCGATACCGGACAATGAGCAGTTCTTC.